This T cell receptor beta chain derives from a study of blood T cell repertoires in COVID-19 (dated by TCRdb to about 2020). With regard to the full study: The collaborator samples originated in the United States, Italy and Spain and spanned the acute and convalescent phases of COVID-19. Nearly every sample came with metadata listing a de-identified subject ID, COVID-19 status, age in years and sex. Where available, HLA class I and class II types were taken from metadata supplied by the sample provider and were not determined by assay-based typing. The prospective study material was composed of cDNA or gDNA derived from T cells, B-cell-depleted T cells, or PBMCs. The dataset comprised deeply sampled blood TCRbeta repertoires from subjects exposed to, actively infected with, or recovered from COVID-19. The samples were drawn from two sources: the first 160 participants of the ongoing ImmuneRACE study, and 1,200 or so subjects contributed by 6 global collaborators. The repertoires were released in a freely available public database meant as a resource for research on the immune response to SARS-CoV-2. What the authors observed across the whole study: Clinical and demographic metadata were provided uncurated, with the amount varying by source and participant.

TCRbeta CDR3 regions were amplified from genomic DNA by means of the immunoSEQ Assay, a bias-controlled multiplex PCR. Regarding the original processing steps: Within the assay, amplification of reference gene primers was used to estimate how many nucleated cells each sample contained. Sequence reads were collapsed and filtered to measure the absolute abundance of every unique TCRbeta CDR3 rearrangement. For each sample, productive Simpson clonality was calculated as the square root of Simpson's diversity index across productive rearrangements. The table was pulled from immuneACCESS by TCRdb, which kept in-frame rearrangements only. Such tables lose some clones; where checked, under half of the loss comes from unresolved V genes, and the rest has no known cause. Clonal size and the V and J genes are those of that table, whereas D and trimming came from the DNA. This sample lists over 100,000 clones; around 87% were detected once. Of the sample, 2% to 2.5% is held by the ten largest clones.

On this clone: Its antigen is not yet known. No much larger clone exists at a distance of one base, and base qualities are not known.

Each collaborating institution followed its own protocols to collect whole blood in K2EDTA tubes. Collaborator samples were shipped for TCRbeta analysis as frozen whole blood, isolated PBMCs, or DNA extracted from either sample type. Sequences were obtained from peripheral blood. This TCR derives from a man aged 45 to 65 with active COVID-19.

CDR3 loop: CASSIEVGRSTGANVLTF. The nucleotides are TGTGCCAGTAGTATAGAGGTGGGCAGAAGCACTGGGGCCAACGTCCTGACTTTC. The chain is encoded by TRBV19 joined to TRBJ2-6, with no confident D gene call. Inclusive of the bounding cysteine and phenylalanine, the CDR3 is 18 residues long. Solely the CDR3 DNA is kept, with 54 bases framed from the first base. The germline V gene (reference sequence) sets CDR1 to LNHDA and CDR2 to SQIVND. V is shortened by 0 bases, J by 2 bases, and the region joining them spans 14 bases.